The 16 T cell receptor beta chains reported below all come from one sample, sequenced in a study of T cell responses to AZD1222 COVID-19 vaccine. Sequencing used immunoSEQ multiplex PCR; TCRdb keeps in-frame clones, though not all of them. The sample carries under 110,000 clones, more than 70% recorded once. This material consisted of peripheral blood, taken 28 days after the second AZD1222 dose. The receptor source for this set is an adult who received the AZD1222 COVID-19 vaccine.

This chain links TRBV5-6 with TRBJ2-1; no firm D call. Germline V gene data show CDR1 as SGHDT and CDR2 as YYEEEE. With 2 bases removed from V and 3 bases from J, the gap between germline ends came to 18 bases. The CDR3 length is 17 residues. The CDR3 region is CASSFSIMASGYNEQFF. The CDR3 nucleotides read TGTGCCAGCAGCTTTTCAATTATGGCCTCAGGCTACAATGAGCAGTTCTTC.

The chain is built from TRBV6-5 and TRBJ1-2; possible D gene TRBD1, 5 bases. Germline V gene sequence: CDR1 MNHEY, CDR2 SVGAGI. The CDR3 has 13 residues. Trimming removed 5 bases at V and 2 bases at J, with 9 bases between. CDR3 protein: CASSHRDNYGYTF. The CDR3 nucleotides read TGTGCCAGCAGTCACCGGGACAACTATGGCTACACCTTC.

CDR3 bases: TGCGCCAGCAGCTTGGCGGGGGGGAGGTCGGGCGATACGCAGTATTTT. Its translation: CASSLAGGRSGDTQYF. The chain is built from TRBV5-1 and TRBJ2-3; the match to TRBD2 covers 8 bases. V trimming: 0 bases; J trimming: 6 bases; junction bases outside the gene matches: 9. The CDR3 is 16 amino acids. Germline-derived CDR1 and CDR2 are SGHRS and YFSETQ.

The genes are TRBV29-1 and TRBJ2-1; 10 nucleotides align to TRBD2. Germline assignment: CDR1 SQVTM and CDR2 ANQGSEA. CDR3 size: 13 residues. With 7 bases clipped from V and 9 bases from J, the junction kept 9 bases outside the gene matches. CDR3 bases: TGCAGCGCAAAGCGGGAGGGCCCCGGTGAGCAGTTCTTC. Translation gives CSAKREGPGEQFF.

The V and J genes are TRBV6-6 and TRBJ2-7, with 9 positions matching TRBD1. In germline, CDR1 is MNHNY, CDR2 SVGAGI (reference sequence). The V and J ends lost 0 bases and 4 bases, in that order; junction bases with no gene match: 7. The CDR3 sequence is 16 residues long. The CDR3 bases are TGTGCCAGCAGTTACTCCCGGACAGGGGTAGGGTACGAGCAGTACTTC. Protein product: CASSYSRTGVGYEQYF.

The chain joins TRBV5-4 to TRBJ1-2, with TRBD1 as a possible D gene (5 bases). Looked up from germline, CDR1 is SGHNT and CDR2 is YYREEE (reference sequence). Trimming took off 1 base at V and 6 bases at J, with 22 bases between the two ends. There are 17 residues in the CDR3. The CDR3 bases are TGTGCCAGCAGCTTGATTGGGGCGGGGAGGGGATCTCATGGCTACACCTTC. Its translation: CASSLIGAGRGSHGYTF.

This clone occurred a few times. This sequence joins TRBV29-1 and TRBJ2-7; the D is unclear. The V and J ends lost 0 bases and 3 bases respectively, with 6 bases between them. Germline CDR1 SQVTM, CDR2 ANQGSEA. The CDR3 spans 12 residues. CDR3 amino acids: CSVEERNYEQYF. The DNA for the CDR3 is TGCAGCGTTGAAGAGCGGAACTACGAGCAGTACTTC.

The gene calls are TRBV19 and TRBJ1-1, with D hard to call. CDR1 LNHDA and CDR2 SQIVND come from the germline V gene (reference sequence). Trimming took off 7 bases at V and 8 bases at J, with 17 bases between the two ends. The CDR3 is made up of 13 amino acids. CDR3 loop: CASNQVVWTEAFF. The CDR3 DNA reads TGTGCCAGTAATCAAGTCGTATGGACGGAAGCTTTCTTT.

This chain uses TRBV19 with TRBJ2-7; D gene unclear. This CDR3 spans 15 amino acids. CDR1 is LNHDA, CDR2 SQIVND, per germline (reference sequence). V was cut by 5 bases and J by 0 bases, with 14 bases left in between. CDR3: CASSQVGQHSYEQYF. The DNA of the CDR3 is TGTGCCAGTAGTCAGGTGGGCCAGCACTCCTACGAGCAGTACTTC.

V usage is TRBV5-4 and J usage is TRBJ2-2; the match to TRBD2 covers 11 bases. The CDR3 length is 16 residues. Losses at the gene ends were 4 bases for V and 7 bases for J; bases not matched to a gene: 9. The germline gives CDR1 SGHNT, CDR2 YYREEE (reference sequence). CDR3 nucleotides: TGTGCCAGCAGCGTTAGCGGGGGGGCGATGAACGGGGAGCTGTTTTTT. This translates into CASSVSGGAMNGELFF.

The genes are TRBV13 and TRBJ2-7, with D uncertain. Trimming removed 2 bases from V and 4 bases from J, with 6 bases in between. The CDR3 spans 12 residues. Germline CDR1 is PRHDT and CDR2 is FYEKMQ (reference sequence). The DNA of the CDR3 is TGTGCCAGCAGCTTACGCCGTTACGAGCAGTACTTC. Translating it yields CASSLRRYEQYF. Complete variable domain (other parts from reference TRBV13 and TRBJ2-7): AAGVIQSPRHLIKEKRETATLKCYPIPRHDTVYWYQQGPGQDPQFLISFYEKMQSDKGSIPDRFSAQQFSDYHSELNMSSLELGDSALYFCASSLRRYEQYFGPGTRLTVT.

V and J are TRBV9 and TRBJ1-6; D call uncertain. The germline V gene has CDR1 SGDLS and CDR2 YYNGEE. Trimming took 0 bases from V and 5 from J, leaving 9 bases between them. This CDR3 contains 15 residues. The CDR3 DNA sequence: TGTGCCAGCAGCGTAGTGCCAGAGAATAATTCACCCCTCCACTTT. As protein: CASSVVPENNSPLHF.

V and J are TRBV7-2 and TRBJ1-3; no definite D call. From germline, CDR1 is SGHTA and CDR2 FQGNSA. The CDR3 sequence is 15 residues long. Trimming cost V 3 bases and J 2 bases, with 11 bases left between them. CDR3 DNA: TGTGCCAGCAGCTTGGGCTCAGCGCCTGGAAACACCATATATTTT. It translates to CASSLGSAPGNTIYF.

This chain uses TRBV20-1 with TRBJ1-4; no firm D call. The CDR3 runs 10 residues. CDR1 DFQATT and CDR2 SNEGSKA come from the germline V gene (reference sequence). Trimming took 5 bases from V and 6 from J, leaving 4 bases between them. The chain's CDR3 is CSASHEKLFF. The CDR3 DNA reads TGCAGTGCTTCCCATGAAAAACTGTTTTTT.

This rearrangement joins TRBV28 to TRBJ1-2; 8 bases fit TRBD1. Per germline, CDR1 MDHEN and CDR2 SYDVKM. V trimming: 6 bases; J trimming: 4 bases; junction bases outside the gene matches: 1. The CDR3 covers 12 residues. In DNA, the CDR3 is TGTGCCAGCAGAACAGGGGGCTATGGCTACACCTTC. Amino acids: CASRTGGYGYTF.

The V and J genes are TRBV5-4 and TRBJ2-1; TRBD2 aligns across 7 bases. The germline CDR1 and CDR2 sequences are SGHNT and YYREEE (reference sequence). This CDR3 is built from 15 residues. Germline trimming cut 5 bases from V and 1 base from J; bases unmatched to any gene: 6. The CDR3 is CASRSGLQSYNEQFF. The CDR3 bases are TGTGCCAGCAGGTCGGGACTACAATCCTACAATGAGCAGTTCTTC.